The 14 T cell receptor beta chains below all came from one sample that was sequenced in a study of cytomegalovirus exposure and HLA in healthy donors. The PCR contained 60 Vbeta and 13 Jbeta primers. Clones were read by immunoSEQ multiplex PCR, and TCRdb kept only the in-frame ones, dropping some. The sample contains 140,000 to 150,000 clones, approximately 80% of which appear only once. The specimen was PBMCs. The source of these receptors is a male donor in good health and CMV-seronegative.

The chain has TRBV19 and TRBJ2-1; 14 bases are a match to TRBD2. Trimming took 6 bases from V and 3 from J; bases not matched to a gene: 7. This CDR3 is built from 17 residues. Germline-derived CDR1 and CDR2 are LNHDA and SQIVND (reference sequence). For the CDR3, the DNA is TGTGCCAGTAGGGGGACTAGCGGGAGAGGGTTCTACAATGAGCAGTTCTTC. This gives the protein CASRGTSGRGFYNEQFF.

The gene calls are TRBV19 and TRBJ1-1; 7 bases map to TRBD1. The CDR3 loop spans 15 amino acids. V dropped 3 bases and J dropped 1; count of bases not matched to a gene: 5. Germline V gene lookup returns CDR1 LNHDA and CDR2 SQIVND (reference sequence). The CDR3 is CASSIGQVQNTEAFF. CDR3 bases: TGTGCCAGTAGTATCGGACAGGTCCAGAACACTGAAGCTTTCTTT.

This clone was picked up a small number of times. The chain has TRBV27 and TRBJ2-3; TRBD2 aligns across 9 bases. The CDR3 runs 19 residues. J gave up 2 bases and V 6 bases, and 18 bases lay outside the gene matches. The germline CDR1 and CDR2 sequences are MNHEY and SMNVEV (reference sequence). CDR3 DNA sequence: TGTGCCAGCAGGATCCTTGGGACTAGCTGGGGGGGGAACACAGATACGCAGTATTTT. It encodes CASRILGTSWGGNTDTQYF.

This clone was seen only once. The chain links TRBV7-9 to TRBJ1-1, with D unresolved. The germline V and J ends were trimmed by 5 bases and 5 bases, with 6 bases remaining between them. CDR1 is SEHNR, CDR2 FQNEAQ, per germline (reference sequence). This CDR3 has 11 amino acids. CDR3 region: CASSPSTEAFF. CDR3 nucleotides: TGTGCCAGCAGCCCTTCGACTGAAGCTTTCTTT.

The J gene is TRBJ2-3, the V gene TRBV9, with 9 bases matching TRBD1. This CDR3 has 17 amino acids. The V gene end was trimmed by 0 bases and the J gene end by 8 bases; junction bases not matched to a gene: 13. CDR1 and CDR2 from the germline V gene are SGDLS and YYNGEE. This CDR3 is CASSVGPGQGQDPTQYF. For the CDR3, the DNA is TGTGCCAGCAGCGTAGGACCGGGACAGGGACAGGATCCTACGCAGTATTTT.

The rearrangement links TRBV7-2 to TRBJ1-3; D gene ambiguous. CDR1 is SGHTA, CDR2 FQGNSA, per germline. This CDR3 is 16 amino acids long. V shed 1 base and J shed 0 bases, with 10 bases lying between them. The chain's CDR3 is CASSLDRTYSGNTIYF. The DNA for the CDR3 is TGTGCCAGCAGCTTAGACAGAACCTACTCTGGAAACACCATATATTTT.

This sequence joins TRBV7-6 and TRBJ2-1, with 9 bases fitting TRBD2. From germline, CDR1 is SGHVS and CDR2 FNYEAQ. V shed 5 bases and J 0 bases; nucleotides not matched to a gene: 11. This CDR3 is 18 amino acids long. CDR3 in amino acids: CASSLDGGGGYSYNEQFF. The DNA of the CDR3 is TGTGCCAGCAGCCTAGACGGCGGGGGGGGTTACTCCTACAATGAGCAGTTCTTC.

The DNA for the CDR3 is TGTGCCAGCAACGAGAACCTAGCCAAAAACATTCAGTACTTC. Translated, it gives CASNENLAKNIQYF. The chain joins TRBV5-4 to TRBJ2-4, with unresolved D. Germline V CDR1 and CDR2: SGHNT, YYREEE (reference sequence). This CDR3 comprises 14 residues. Trimming cost V 6 bases and J 0 bases, with 10 bases left between them.

This clone was detected a few times. For the CDR3, the DNA is TGTGCCATCAGTGAGTCCGGACAGGGGAGTGAAAAACTGTTTTTT. Its protein is CAISESGQGSEKLFF. The chain joins TRBV10-3 to TRBJ1-4; 9 nucleotides align to TRBD1. CDR3 length equals 15 residues. The germline gives CDR1 ENHRY, CDR2 SYGVKD. With V trimmed by 0 bases and J by 7 bases, 3 bases remained unmatched.

The chain links TRBV5-1 to TRBJ1-2; 9 bases fit TRBD1. CDR1 and CDR2 (germline): SGHRS, YFSETQ. Trimming removed 7 bases from V and 6 bases from J; junction bases left unmatched: 4. This CDR3 region has 12 residues. The CDR3, as DNA: TGCGCCAGCGGGACAGGGTTGGATGGCTACACCTTC. Amino acid sequence: CASGTGLDGYTF.

The chain employs TRBV2 and TRBJ1-2; D not certain. The CDR3 is 15 residues long. V was shortened by 8 bases and J by 2 bases, with 18 bases between the two germline ends. Germline V gene sequence: CDR1 SNHLY, CDR2 FYNNEI. The CDR3 loop is CASWNGGGKNYGYTF. Here the CDR3 DNA reads TGTGCCAGCTGGAACGGCGGAGGGAAAAACTATGGCTACACCTTC.

As for this clone: A junction end diverges from the germline sequence, so it may reflect a read error. This sequence joins TRBV5-1 and TRBJ2-6, with 7 positions matching TRBD1. This CDR3 spans 15 amino acids. Germline values: CDR1 SGHRS, CDR2 YFSETQ. CDR3 amino acids: CASTRTGSGANGLTF. As DNA, the CDR3 is TGCGCCAGCACCCGGACAGGATCTGGGGCCAACGGCCTGACTTTC.

V gene TRBV9 combines with J gene TRBJ1-5, with 7 bases matching TRBD1. Germline V gene data show CDR1 as SGDLS and CDR2 as YYNGEE. Unmatched junction bases numbered 4, after V lost 3 bases and J lost 1 base. CDR3 length equals 15 residues. The CDR3 nucleotides read TGTGCCAGCAGCGCTGCAGGGGGAAGCAATCAGCCCCAGCATTTT. It yields the protein CASSAAGGSNQPQHF.

The V gene is TRBV11-2, the J gene TRBJ2-5, with 9 bases lining up with TRBD2. The CDR3 is 14 residues long. The V gene's germline CDR1 is SGHAT and CDR2 FQNNGV. After removal of 3 bases from V and 5 bases from J, the junction contained 4 bases not matched to a gene. The CDR3 loop is CASSFGTSSETQYF. The CDR3 nucleotides are TGTGCCAGCAGCTTTGGGACTAGCAGCGAGACCCAGTACTTC. The whole variable domain, filled in from reference TRBV11-2 and TRBJ2-5, reads EAGVAQSPRYKIIEKRQSVAFWCNPISGHATLYWYQQILGQGPKLLIQFQNNGVVDDSQLPKDRFSAERLKGVDSTLKIQPAKLEDSAVYLCASSFGTSSETQYFGPGTRLLVL.